The sequence of this TCR beta chain was determined in a study of blood T cell repertoires in COVID-19 (dated by TCRdb to 2018 to 2021). A note on the overall study: The collaborator samples originated in the United States, Italy and Spain and spanned the acute and convalescent phases of COVID-19. Subjects who had been exposed to COVID-19, were actively infected with it, or had recovered from it provided the deeply sampled blood TCRbeta repertoires that made up the dataset. The prospective study material was composed of cDNA or gDNA derived from T cells, B-cell-depleted T cells, or PBMCs. Samples were obtained from the ongoing ImmuneRACE study (first 160 participants) and from 1,200 or so subjects provided by 6 global collaborators. A de-identified subject ID, COVID-19 status, age in years and sex were almost always included in the sample metadata. The repertoires were released in a freely available public database meant as a resource for research on the immune response to SARS-CoV-2. Where available, HLA class I and class II types were obtained from metadata supplied by the sample provider rather than from assay-based typing.

One collaborating source in Seattle enrolled patients during active infection and followed them longitudinally through the course of disease. The collaborating institutions used their own protocols to collect whole blood in K2EDTA tubes. For TCRbeta analysis, collaborators shipped samples in one of three forms: frozen whole blood, isolated PBMCs, or DNA extracted from either of those sample types. The CDR3, cysteine through phenylalanine, is 15 amino acids long. Only CDR3 DNA remains: 45 bases, in frame from the first base. The germline V gene sets CDR1 to ENHRY and CDR2 to SYGVKD. Trimming at the junction amounts to 7 bases on V and 0 bases on J, and the germline ends lie 13 bases apart. TCRbeta CDR3 regions were amplified from genomic DNA by means of the immunoSEQ Assay, a bias-controlled multiplex PCR. From the authors' description of their analysis: Nucleated cell counts per sample were estimated from amplification of reference gene primers within the assay. To quantify the absolute abundance of each unique TCRbeta CDR3 rearrangement, sequence reads were collapsed and filtered. For each sample, productive Simpson clonality was calculated by taking the square root of Simpson's diversity index across productive rearrangements. The source is immuneACCESS, and TCRdb retained only in-frame sequences with V and J called. Part of the clones is not carried over; for the studies checked, unresolved V genes explain less than half of this, and the remainder is unexplained. That table gives V, J and clone size, and the DNA gave D and trimming. Across this sample there are about 250,000 clones, with roughly 83% seen only once. About 5.4% of the sample is taken by the ten largest.

To note about this clone: The target of this receptor is not known. No per-base quality is available; no much larger clone lies one base away.

General conclusions and limits of the study: The amount of clinical and demographic metadata varied by source and participant and was provided uncurated.

The chain links TRBV10-3 with TRBJ1-3; the D gene is perhaps TRBD1, from 5 matching bases. Sequenced input: peripheral blood. The origin of this receptor is a woman aged 80 or older with COVID-19, enrolled during active disease. The CDR3 sequence is CAIKVGGFSGNTIYF. The sequence in DNA is TGTGCCATCAAAGTGGGGGGGTTCTCTGGAAACACCATATATTTT.